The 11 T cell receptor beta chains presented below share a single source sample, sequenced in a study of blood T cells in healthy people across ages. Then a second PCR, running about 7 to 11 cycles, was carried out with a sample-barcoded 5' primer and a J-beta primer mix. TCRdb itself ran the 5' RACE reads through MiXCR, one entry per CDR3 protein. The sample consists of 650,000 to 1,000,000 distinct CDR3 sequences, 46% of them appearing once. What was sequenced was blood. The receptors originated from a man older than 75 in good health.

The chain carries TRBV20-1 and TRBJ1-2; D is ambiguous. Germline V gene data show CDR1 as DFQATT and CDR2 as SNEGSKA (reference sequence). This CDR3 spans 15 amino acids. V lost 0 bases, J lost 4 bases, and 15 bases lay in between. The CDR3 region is CSARDLRRTLYGYTF. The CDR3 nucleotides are TGCAGTGCTAGAGATTTGAGACGGACCCTCTATGGCTACACCTTC.

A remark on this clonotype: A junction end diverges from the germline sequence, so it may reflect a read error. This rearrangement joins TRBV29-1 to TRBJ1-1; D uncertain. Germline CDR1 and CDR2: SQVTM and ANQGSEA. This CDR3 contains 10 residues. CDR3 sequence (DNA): TGCAGCGTTGAAATCCAGGTAGCTTTTTTT. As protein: CSVEIQVAFF. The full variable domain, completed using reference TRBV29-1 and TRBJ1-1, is SAVISQKPSRDICQRGTSLTIQCQVDSQVTMMFWYRQQPGQSLTLIATANQGSEATYESGFVIDKFPISRPNLTFSTLTVSNMSPEDSSIYLCSVEIQVAFFGQGTRLTVV.

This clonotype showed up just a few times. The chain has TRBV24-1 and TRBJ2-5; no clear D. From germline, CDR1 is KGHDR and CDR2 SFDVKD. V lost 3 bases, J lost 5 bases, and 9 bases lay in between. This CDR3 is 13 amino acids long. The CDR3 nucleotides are TGTGCCACCAGTGATCAGTTTTCTGAGACCCAGTACTTC. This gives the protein CATSDQFSETQYF.

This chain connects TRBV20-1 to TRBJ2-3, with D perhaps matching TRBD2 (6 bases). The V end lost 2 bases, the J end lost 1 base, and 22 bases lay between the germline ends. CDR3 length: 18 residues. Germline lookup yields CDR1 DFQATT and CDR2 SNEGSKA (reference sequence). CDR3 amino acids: CSARPISGGIHRTDTQYF. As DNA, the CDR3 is TGCAGTGCTAGACCTATCAGCGGAGGGATTCATCGCACAGATACGCAGTATTTT.

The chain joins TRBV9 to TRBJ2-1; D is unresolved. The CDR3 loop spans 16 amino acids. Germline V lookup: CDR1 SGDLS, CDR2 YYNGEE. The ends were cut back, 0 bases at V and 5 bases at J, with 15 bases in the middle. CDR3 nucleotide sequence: TGTGCCAGCAGCGTAGTAGGAAGGGCTGGGCACAATGAGCAGTTCTTC. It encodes CASSVVGRAGHNEQFF.

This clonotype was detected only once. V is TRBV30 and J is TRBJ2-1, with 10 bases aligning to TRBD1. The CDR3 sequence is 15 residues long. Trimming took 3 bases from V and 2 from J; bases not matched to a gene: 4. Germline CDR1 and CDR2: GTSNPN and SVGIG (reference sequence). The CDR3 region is CAWSTGTGAYNEQFF. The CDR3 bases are TGTGCCTGGAGCACCGGGACAGGGGCCTACAATGAGCAGTTCTTC. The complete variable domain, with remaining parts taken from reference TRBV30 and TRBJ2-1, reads SQTIHQWPATLVQPVGSPLSLECTVEGTSNPNLYWYRQAAGRGLQLLFYSVGIGQISSEVPQNLSASRPQDRQFILSSKKLLLSDSGFYLCAWSTGTGAYNEQFFGPGTRLTVL.

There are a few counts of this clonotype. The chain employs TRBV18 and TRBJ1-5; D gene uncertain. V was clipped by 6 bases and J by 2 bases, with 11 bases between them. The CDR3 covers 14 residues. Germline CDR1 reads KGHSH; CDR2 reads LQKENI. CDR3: CASSTGMGNQPQHF. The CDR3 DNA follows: TGTGCCAGCTCGACGGGAATGGGCAATCAGCCCCAGCATTTT.

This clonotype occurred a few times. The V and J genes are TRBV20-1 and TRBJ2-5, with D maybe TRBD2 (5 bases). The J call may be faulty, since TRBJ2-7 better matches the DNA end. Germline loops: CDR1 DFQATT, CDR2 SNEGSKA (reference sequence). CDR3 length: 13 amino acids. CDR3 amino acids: CSARELGGLEQYF. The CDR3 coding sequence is TGCAGTGCTAGAGAATTAGGAGGACTCGAGCAGTACTTC.

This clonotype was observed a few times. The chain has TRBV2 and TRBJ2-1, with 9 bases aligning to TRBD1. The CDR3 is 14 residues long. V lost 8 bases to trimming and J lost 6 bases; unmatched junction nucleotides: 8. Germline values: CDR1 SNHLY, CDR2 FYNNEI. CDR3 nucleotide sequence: TGTGCCAGCCATAGGACAGGGGAGAGCAATGAGCAGTTCTTC. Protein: CASHRTGESNEQFF. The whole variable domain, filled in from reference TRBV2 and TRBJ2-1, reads EPEVTQTPSHQVTQMGQEVILRCVPISNHLYFYWYRQILGQKVEFLVSFYNNEISEKSEIFDDQFSVERPDGSNFTLKIRSTKLEDSAMYFCASHRTGESNEQFFGPGTRLTVL.

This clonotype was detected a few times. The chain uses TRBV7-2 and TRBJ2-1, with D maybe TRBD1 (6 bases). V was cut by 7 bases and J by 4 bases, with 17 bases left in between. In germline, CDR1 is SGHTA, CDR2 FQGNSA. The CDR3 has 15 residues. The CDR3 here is CASTSPGQKYNEQFF. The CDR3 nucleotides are TGTGCCAGCACCTCCCCTGGACAGAAGTACAATGAGCAGTTCTTC.

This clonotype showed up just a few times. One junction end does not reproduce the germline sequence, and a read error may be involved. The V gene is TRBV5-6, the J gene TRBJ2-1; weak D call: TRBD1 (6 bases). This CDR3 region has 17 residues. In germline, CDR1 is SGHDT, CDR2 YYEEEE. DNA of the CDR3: TGTGCCAGCAGTTTGGATGGGGGCAGGGGCACCTACAATGAGCAGTTCTTC. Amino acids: CASSLDGGRGTYNEQFF.